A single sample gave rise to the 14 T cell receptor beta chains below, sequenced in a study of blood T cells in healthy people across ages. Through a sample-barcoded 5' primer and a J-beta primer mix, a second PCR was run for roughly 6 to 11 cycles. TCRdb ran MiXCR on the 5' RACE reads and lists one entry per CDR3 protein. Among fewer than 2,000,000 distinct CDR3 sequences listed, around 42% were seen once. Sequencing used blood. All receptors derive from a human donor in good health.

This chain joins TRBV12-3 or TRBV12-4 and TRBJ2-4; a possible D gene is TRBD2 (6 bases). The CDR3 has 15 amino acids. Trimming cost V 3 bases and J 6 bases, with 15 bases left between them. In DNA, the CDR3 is TGTGCCAGCAGTTTTTTTCCACTAGCTACAAACATTCAGTACTTC. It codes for CASSFFPLATNIQYF.

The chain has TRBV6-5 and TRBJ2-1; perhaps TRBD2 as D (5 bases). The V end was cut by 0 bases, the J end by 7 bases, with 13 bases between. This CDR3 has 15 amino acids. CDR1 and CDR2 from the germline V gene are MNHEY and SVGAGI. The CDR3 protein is CASSYSKVGVNEQFF. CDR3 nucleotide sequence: TGTGCCAGCAGTTACTCGAAAGTCGGGGTGAATGAGCAGTTCTTC.

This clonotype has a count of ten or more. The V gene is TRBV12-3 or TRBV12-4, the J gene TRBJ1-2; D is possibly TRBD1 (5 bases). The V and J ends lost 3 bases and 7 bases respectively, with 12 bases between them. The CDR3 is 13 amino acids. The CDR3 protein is CASSLGGLSGYTF. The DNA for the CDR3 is TGTGCCAGCAGTTTGGGGGGATTAAGTGGCTACACCTTC.

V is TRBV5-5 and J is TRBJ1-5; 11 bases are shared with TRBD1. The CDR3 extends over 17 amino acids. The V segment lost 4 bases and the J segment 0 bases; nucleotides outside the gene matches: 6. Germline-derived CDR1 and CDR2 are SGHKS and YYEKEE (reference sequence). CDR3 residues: CASSIGTGGYSNQPQHF. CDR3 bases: TGTGCCAGCAGCATCGGGACAGGGGGTTATAGCAATCAGCCCCAGCATTTT.

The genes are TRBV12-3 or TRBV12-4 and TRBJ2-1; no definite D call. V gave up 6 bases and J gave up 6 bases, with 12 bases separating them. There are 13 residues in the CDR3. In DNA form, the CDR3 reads TGTGCCAGCAGCAACCGAGTAACCAATGAGCAGTTCTTC. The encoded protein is CASSNRVTNEQFF.

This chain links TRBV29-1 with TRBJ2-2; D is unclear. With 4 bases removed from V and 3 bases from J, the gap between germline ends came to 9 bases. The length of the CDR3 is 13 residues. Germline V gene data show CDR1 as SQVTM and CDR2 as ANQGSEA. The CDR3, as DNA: TGCAGCGTTGGTACCGTTGACACCGGGGAGCTGTTTTTT. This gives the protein CSVGTVDTGELFF.

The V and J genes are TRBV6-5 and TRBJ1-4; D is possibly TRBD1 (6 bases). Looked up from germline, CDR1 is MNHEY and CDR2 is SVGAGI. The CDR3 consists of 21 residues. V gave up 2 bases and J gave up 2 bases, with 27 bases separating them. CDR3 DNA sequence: TGTGCCAGCAGTTACCCCATAATTACAGGGAAATCGGTTGGCACTAATGAAAAACTGTTTTTT. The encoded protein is CASSYPIITGKSVGTNEKLFF.

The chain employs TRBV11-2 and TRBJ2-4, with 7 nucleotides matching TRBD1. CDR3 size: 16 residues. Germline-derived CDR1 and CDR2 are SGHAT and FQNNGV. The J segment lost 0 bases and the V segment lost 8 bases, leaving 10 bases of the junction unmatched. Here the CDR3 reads CASGTVIDLAKNIQYF. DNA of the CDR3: TGTGCCAGCGGGACAGTTATCGACCTAGCCAAAAACATTCAGTACTTC. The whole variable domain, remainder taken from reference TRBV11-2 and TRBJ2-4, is EAGVAQSPRYKIIEKRQSVAFWCNPISGHATLYWYQQILGQGPKLLIQFQNNGVVDDSQLPKDRFSAERLKGVDSTLKIQPAKLEDSAVYLCASGTVIDLAKNIQYFGAGTRLSVL.

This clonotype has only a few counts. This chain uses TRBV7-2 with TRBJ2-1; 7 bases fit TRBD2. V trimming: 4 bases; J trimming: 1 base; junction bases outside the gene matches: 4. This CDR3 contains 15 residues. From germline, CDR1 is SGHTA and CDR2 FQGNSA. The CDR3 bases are TGTGCCAGCAGCTCCCGGGGGGTGTCCTACAATGAGCAGTTCTTC. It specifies CASSSRGVSYNEQFF.

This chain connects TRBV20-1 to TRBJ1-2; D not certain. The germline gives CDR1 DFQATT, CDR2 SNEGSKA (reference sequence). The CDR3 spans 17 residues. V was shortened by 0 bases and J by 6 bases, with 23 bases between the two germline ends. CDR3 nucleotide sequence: TGCAGTGCTAGAGATCAATTCAGGCAGCGCCGAGTTGATGGCTACACCTTC. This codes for CSARDQFRQRRVDGYTF.

The CDR3 DNA reads as TGTGCCAGCAGTTTAGTGGGCAGGGCTGGCTACACCTTC. Amino acids: CASSLVGRAGYTF. V usage is TRBV12-3 or TRBV12-4 and J usage is TRBJ1-2, with a tentative D call TRBD1 (5 bases). The CDR3 is made up of 13 amino acids. Trimming took off 1 base at V and 7 bases at J, with 10 bases between the two ends.

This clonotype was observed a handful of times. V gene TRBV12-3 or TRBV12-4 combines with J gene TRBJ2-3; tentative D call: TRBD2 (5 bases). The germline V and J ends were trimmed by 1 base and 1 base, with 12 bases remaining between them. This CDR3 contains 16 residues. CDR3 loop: CASSLGLAFGTDTQYF. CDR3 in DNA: TGTGCCAGCAGTTTAGGGCTAGCTTTCGGCACAGATACGCAGTATTTT.

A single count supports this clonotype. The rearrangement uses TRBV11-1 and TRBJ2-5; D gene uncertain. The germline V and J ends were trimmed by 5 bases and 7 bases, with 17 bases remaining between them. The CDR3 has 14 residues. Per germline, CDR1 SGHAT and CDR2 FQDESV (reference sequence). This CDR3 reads CASSESKTRGTQYF. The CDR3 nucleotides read TGTGCCAGCAGCGAAAGTAAAACTCGAGGGACCCAGTACTTC.

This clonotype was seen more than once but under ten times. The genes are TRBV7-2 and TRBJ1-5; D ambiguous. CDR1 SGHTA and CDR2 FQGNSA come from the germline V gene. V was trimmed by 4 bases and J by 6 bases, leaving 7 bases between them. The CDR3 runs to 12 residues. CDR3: CASSWEGQPQHF. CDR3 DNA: TGTGCCAGCAGCTGGGAGGGTCAGCCCCAGCATTTT.